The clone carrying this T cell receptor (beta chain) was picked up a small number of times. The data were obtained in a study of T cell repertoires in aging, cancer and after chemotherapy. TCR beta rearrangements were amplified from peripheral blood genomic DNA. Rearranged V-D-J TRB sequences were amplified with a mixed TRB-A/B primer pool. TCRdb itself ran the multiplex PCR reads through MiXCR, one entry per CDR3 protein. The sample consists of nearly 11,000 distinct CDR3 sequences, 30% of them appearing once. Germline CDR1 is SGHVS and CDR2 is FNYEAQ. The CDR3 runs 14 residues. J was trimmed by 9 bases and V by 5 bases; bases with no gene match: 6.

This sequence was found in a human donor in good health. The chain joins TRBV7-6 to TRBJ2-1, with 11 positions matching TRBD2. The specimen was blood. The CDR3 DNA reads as TGTGCCAGCAGCACGGAGGGACTAGCGGTTGAGCAGTTCTTC. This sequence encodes CASSTEGLAVEQFF.